These T cell receptor beta chains were read from a single sample in a study of response to subunit inactivated influenza vaccine. Via MiXCR, TCRdb re-called the RT-PCR reads, giving one row per CDR3 protein. The table records hundreds of thousands of distinct CDR3 sequences, 12% of them present only once. The sequenced sample was PBMCs from blood, obtained on the day of vaccination. The origin of the receptors is a middle-aged man who received an inactivated influenza vaccine. CDR3s include the opening cysteine and the closing phenylalanine or tryptophan. Each record gives: J gene, V gene, D gene, clone size, CDR3 DNA, CDR3 protein. D genes are given only for firm matches. Not all rows give a size; the values are once, few, many and, for expanded clones, a class.

>TRBJ2-7|TRBV7-2|TRBD2|few
TGTGCCAGCAGCTCCCTGGGACTAGCGGGAGACGAGCAGTACTTC
CASSSLGLAGDEQYF
>TRBJ2-7|TRBV27|TRBD1|few
TGTGCCAGCAGTTTACAGGGGGCTGAAGAGCAGTACTTC
CASSLQGAEEQYF
>TRBJ2-3|TRBV12-3/TRBV12-4|TRBD1|-
TGTGCCAGCAGTGGACAGGGGGCAAGGGCCACAGATACGCAGTATTTT
CASSGQGARATDTQYF
>TRBJ2-6|TRBV6-5|-|-
TGTGCCAGCAGTTACGGCGGGACAGTTGGGGCCAACGTCCTGACTTTC
CASSYGGTVGANVLTF
>TRBJ2-3|TRBV5-1|-|few
TGCGCCAGCAGCGAGCCAGGGGGCACAGATACGCAGTATTTT
CASSEPGGTDTQYF
>TRBJ1-6|TRBV4-3|TRBD1|many
TGCGCCAGCAGCTACAGGACAGGGGGTAAAGATTCACCCCTCCACTTT
CASSYRTGGKDSPLHF
>TRBJ2-3|TRBV20-1|TRBD2|few
TGCAGTGCTGCCGGGACTACAGTTGGATGGGGAACCACAGATACGCAGTATTTT
CSAAGTTVGWGTTDTQYF
>TRBJ1-5|TRBV12-3/TRBV12-4|-|many
TGTGCCAGCAAACTAGACACTAGCAATCAGCCCCAGCATTTT
CASKLDTSNQPQHF
>TRBJ2-2|TRBV11-2|-|few
TGTGCCAGCAGCCAACCAACGAACACCGGGGAGCTGTTTTTT
CASSQPTNTGELFF
>TRBJ1-6|TRBV4-2|TRBD1|-
TGTGCCAGCAGCCCGGACAGGCCCTCCTCACCCCTCCACTTT
CASSPDRPSSPLHF
>TRBJ2-5|TRBV11-2|-|-
TGTGCCAGCAGCCCATGGGGGGACCAAGAGACCCAGTACTTC
CASSPWGDQETQYF
>TRBJ2-1|TRBV7-9|-|few
TGTGCCAGCAGCTTAGATCAGGTAGCCTACAATGAGCAGTTCTTC
CASSLDQVAYNEQFF
>TRBJ2-1|TRBV4-3|TRBD2|many
TGCGCCAGCAGCCCCTCAATACTCCTAGCGGGAAACGAGCAGTTCTTC
CASSPSILLAGNEQFF
>TRBJ2-3|TRBV19|-|few
TGTGCCAGTAAGCTTGGAGGGGTCGCAGATACGCAGTATTTT
CASKLGGVADTQYF
>TRBJ2-2|TRBV25-1|TRBD1|few
TGTGCCAGCAGTGCGACAGGGCTGAACACCGGGGAGCTGTTTTTT
CASSATGLNTGELFF
>TRBJ1-4|TRBV7-8|-|many
TGTGCCAGCAGCTTATTTGGGGCGGGGAAGTCCGGTGAAAAACTGTTTTTT
CASSLFGAGKSGEKLFF
>TRBJ2-3|TRBV5-1|-|few
TGCGCCAGTCGCCTCCTCTTGGGGACAGATACGCAGTATTTT
CASRLLLGTDTQYF
>TRBJ2-3|TRBV20-1|-|-
TGCAGTGCTAGAGATTTCGAGGGGCTAGGTGGCACAGATACGCAGTATTTT
CSARDFEGLGGTDTQYF
>TRBJ2-2|TRBV11-2|-|-
TGTGCCAGCAGCTTAGAGAGTAGCCCGAACACCGGGGAGCTGTTTTTT
CASSLESSPNTGELFF
>TRBJ2-1|TRBV7-8|TRBD2|many
TGTGCCAGCAGCGCCCCTGGGGGACTAGCGGGAGGGGAGCAGTTCTTC
CASSAPGGLAGGEQFF
>TRBJ2-1|TRBV7-9|-|-
TGTGCCAGCAGCCCGGGCTACCTTGTGCAGTTCTTC
CASSPGYLVQFF
>TRBJ2-4|TRBV29-1|-|many
TGCAGCGTCCTACAGGGAGCCAAAAACATTCAGTACTTC
CSVLQGAKNIQYF
>TRBJ2-2|TRBV7-2|-|few
TGTGCCAGCAGCTCTGACCAAAACACCGGGGAGCTGTTTTTT
CASSSDQNTGELFF
>TRBJ2-7|TRBV3-1|TRBD2|many
TGTGCCAGCAGCCAACAAAGCGGGAGGTACGAGCAGTACTTC
CASSQQSGRYEQYF
>TRBJ2-1|TRBV24-1|TRBD1|few
TGTGCCACCAGTGATTTTCCGGGACAGGGAAACAATGAGCAGTTCTTC
CATSDFPGQGNNEQFF
>TRBJ1-5|TRBV27|TRBD1|-
TGTGCCAGCAGTCAAACAGGGGGCGGTAAGCCCCAGCATTTT
CASSQTGGGKPQHF
>TRBJ1-2|TRBV7-2|-|-
TGTGCCAGCAGCTCCGCGGGGGTCCATGGCTACACCTTC
CASSSAGVHGYTF
>TRBJ2-2|TRBV7-2|-|-
TGTGCCAGCAGCTTAGACGGTATCGGGGAGCTGTTTTTT
CASSLDGIGELFF
>TRBJ2-2|TRBV20-1|-|many
TGCAGTCCAGAACCGAACACCGGGGAGCTGTTTTTT
CSPEPNTGELFF
>TRBJ2-4|TRBV20-1|-|few
TGCAGTGCCATTGGACGGAGCGCCTCCAAAAACATTCAGTACTTC
CSAIGRSASKNIQYF
>TRBJ2-2|TRBV6-1|TRBD2|few
TGTGCCAGCAGTAAAGGGTCTAGCGGGGGGGCCCTCACCGGGGAGCTGTTTTTT
CASSKGSSGGALTGELFF
>TRBJ1-4|TRBV20-1|-|many
TGCAGTGCTAGAGATGGAAGGGTCGGAGAAAAACTGTTTTTT
CSARDGRVGEKLFF
>TRBJ1-2|TRBV30|-|-
TGTGCCTGGAGTAGTGGGGGACGGAGAAGCTATGGCTACACCTTC
CAWSSGGRRSYGYTF
>TRBJ2-1|TRBV6-2/TRBV6-3|TRBD2|few
TGTGCCAGCAGTTACTCCGGGAGGACCTACAATGAGCAGTTCTTC
CASSYSGRTYNEQFF
>TRBJ2-1|TRBV7-6|-|-
TGTGCCAGCAGCTACAGAAGGGAGATGTACAATGAGCAGTTCTTC
CASSYRREMYNEQFF
>TRBJ2-3|TRBV7-2|-|-
TGTGCCAGCAGCTTAGCTGCACTAGCCCCGAGGAGAGATACGCAGTATTTT
CASSLAALAPRRDTQYF
>TRBJ2-7|TRBV28|-|-
TGTGCCAGCAGTTCCTCCGGGACTCCCTACTACGAGCAGTACTTC
CASSSSGTPYYEQYF
>TRBJ2-7|TRBV7-2|TRBD2|-
TGTGCCAGCAGCTTAGCGGAAGCCAGCGGGGGAATCTCCTACGAGCAGTACTTC
CASSLAEASGGISYEQYF
>TRBJ1-1|TRBV3-1|-|few
TGTGCCAGCAGCCAGCGACAGAACACTGAAGCTTTCTTT
CASSQRQNTEAFF
>TRBJ2-3|TRBV29-1|-|few
TGCAGCGCCTCCCGTGGGGACAGCACAGATACGCAGTATTTT
CSASRGDSTDTQYF
>TRBJ2-7|TRBV20-1|TRBD1|few
TGCAGTGCTGGACCGGGACAGGGGACCTACGAGCAGTACTTC
CSAGPGQGTYEQYF
>TRBJ2-1|TRBV6-1|TRBD2|few
TGTGCCAGCAGAAGGGGGACTAGCGGGAGAAATGAGCAGTTCTTC
CASRRGTSGRNEQFF
>TRBJ2-1|TRBV29-1|-|many
TGCAGCGTAAGCGGAGGAGGCTCCTACAATGAGCAGTTCTTC
CSVSGGGSYNEQFF
>TRBJ2-3|TRBV28|-|many
TGTGCCAGCAGTTTCTTCTCGAGATTCACAGATACGCAGTATTTT
CASSFFSRFTDTQYF
>TRBJ2-7|TRBV20-1|TRBD1|-
TGCAGTGCTAGGCGAGGGACAGGGGGTTCCTACGAGCAGTACTTC
CSARRGTGGSYEQYF
>TRBJ1-3|TRBV7-9|-|-
TGTGCCAGCAGCCCAAGTACCCGACTCGGCACTGGAAACACCATATATTTT
CASSPSTRLGTGNTIYF
>TRBJ2-3|TRBV2|TRBD1|-
TGTGCCTCATCCGGGACAGGGGGAATTGCTAGCACAGATACGCAGTATTTT
CASSGTGGIASTDTQYF
>TRBJ2-3|TRBV2|-|few
TGTGCCAGCAGGGGACAAACGAACACAGATACGCAGTATTTT
CASRGQTNTDTQYF
>TRBJ1-4|TRBV4-1|-|few
TGCGCCAGCAGCCAAGTGGCAGTAGAAAAACTGTTTTTT
CASSQVAVEKLFF
>TRBJ1-2|TRBV6-1|-|few
TGTGCCAGCAGCCCCCAGCATCCCGGGTATGGCTACACCTTC
CASSPQHPGYGYTF
>TRBJ2-2|TRBV28|TRBD1|-
TGTGCCAGCAGTCCCGGGACAGAGAACACCGGGGAGCTGTTTTTT
CASSPGTENTGELFF
>TRBJ2-7|TRBV20-1|-|few
TGCAGTGCTGAGGGGGGCAACCACCCCTACGAGCAGTACTTC
CSAEGGNHPYEQYF